This T cell receptor beta chain was obtained from a study of cytomegalovirus exposure and HLA in healthy donors (dated by TCRdb to 2017 to 2019). As for the study more broadly: An earlier analysis of some 600 of the donors reported over 250 Gb of sequence data and 117 million unique TCR beta sequences obtained from about 179 million T cells. An early release covering roughly 640 HLA-typed donors comprised roughly 300 gigabases of sequencing data and roughly 85 million unique TCR sequences. Of the 300 to 450 genotyped donors, 70% to 90% were placed in the genetic ancestry cluster associated with self-reported Caucasian donors. The study aimed to test whether cataloging public T cell receptors could reveal signatures of past pathogen exposure. The study used immunosequencing to profile the T cell repertoires of approximately 630 subjects and linked those repertoires to cytomegalovirus serostatus. Along with the 666-subject first cohort, a separate validation cohort of 120 different subjects was used. To predict cytomegalovirus infection status, the study brought together high-throughput TCR immunosequencing, statistical association of individual TCRs with disease status, and machine learning. A later analysis re-examined previously published TCR beta repertoires from roughly 650 donors and added high-resolution HLA genotyping to investigate patterns of TCR occurrence. In the later analysis, no new phenotypic data were used to find candidate immune exposures; instead, reliance was placed on TCR beta sequences and their occurrence across donors. An earlier analysis of several hundred of the donors applied high-throughput TCR beta sequencing to assess whether each TCR beta V gene segment acted as functional or pseudogenic. Alongside the repertoire data, information on donor age, sex, ethnicity and CMV serostatus was compiled. A later genetic analysis took genome-wide SNP genotypes for about three fifths of the 666 donors and used that subset as a discovery cohort. All discovery cohort repertoires had been generated on a single sequencing platform. Class I and class II HLA loci were covered by the typing at four-digit resolution. Typing coverage varied by locus: roughly 629-640 donors for A, B, C, DRB1 and DQB1; about 520 for DQA1; approximately 610 for DPA1; around 490 for DPB1. Roughly 5 DR-DQ haplotypes were handled as single units for association and clustering, since linkage in the cohort was strong. Among roughly 400 genotyped donors of the cohort, an average of roughly 230,000 unique TCR beta nucleotide sequences was sequenced per donor, of which 15% to 20% were non-productive.

CDR1 and CDR2, looked up from the germline V gene (reference sequence), are MNHEY and SMNVEV. V loses 2 bases, J loses 9 bases, and the germline ends lie 13 bases apart. From cysteine to phenylalanine, the CDR3 is 13 amino acids long. Of all the DNA, just the CDR3 is kept, 39 bases in frame from base 1. The cohort comprised fewer than 750 healthy bone marrow donors. At the time of sampling, every cohort member was nominally healthy, though immune exposures that went unrecorded were likely present. The donor was CMV seronegative and was included in the group of 352 seronegative cohort members. A peripheral blood sample was collected from each donor, and TCR beta sequencing was performed on peripheral blood mononuclear cells. Genomic DNA was extracted from the blood cell samples with the Qiagen DNeasy Blood Extraction Kit. Study-wide conclusions, independent of this receptor: Compared with the 666-donor mean, donors in an Asian-associated ancestry cluster had fewer N-insertions in productive TCRs, according to a later genetic analysis. A cluster of highly shared sequence variants was judged likely to represent a technical artifact of the sequencing pipeline. The study listed 150 to 200 TCR beta chains as associated with cytomegalovirus. Correlated functional status among segregating V segments might reflect linkage disequilibrium, but an unknown experimental factor could not be ruled out. A few of the identified cytomegalovirus-associated TCR beta chains were confirmed in vitro to be specific for cytomegalovirus antigens. Assigning TCR associations to individual alleles was difficult when HLA alleles, especially DR and DQ, strongly co-occurred. A further reported finding was that TCR beta sequences accurately predicted the HLA-A and HLA-B alleles for most subjects in the first cohort. HLA typing was unavailable for some donors at each locus, so association tests used only the typed subset. Because the 87-base-pair reads could not distinguish some IMGT-functional V segments, including TRBV6-2 and TRBV6-3, those segments were excluded. Because counts were too low, fewer than 20 rarely observed V segments, including chromosome 9 orphons, were excluded from the earlier analysis of several hundred of the donors. Cytomegalovirus status was reported to be diagnosed by the classifier with high specificity and sensitivity in both the original and validation cohorts. The authors suggested that the approach could potentially be extended to other disease states and immunological phenotypes. In a later genetic analysis, a missense DCLRE1C variant was associated with V-gene and J-gene trimming of TCR beta chains, and the association was replicated in an independent cohort. Compared with equally common non-associated chains, HLA-associated TCR beta chains in a later analysis were more clonally expanded and had lower generation probabilities. Most TCR sequences were observed very rarely across donors, whereas some public TCRs were present in many individuals. For the cohort, immune exposure information was limited to CMV serostatus. Sequencing depth was assumed to be roughly uniform across donors in the presence/absence analyses, though that assumption may not hold. In an earlier analysis of fewer than 750 of the donors, most TCR beta V segments were observed in productive rearrangements about 90% or about 30% of the time, broadly matching IMGT annotations. In a later analysis, the rate of TCR association differed among HLA loci, with DRB1 alleles having the most associated TCRs and HLA-C alleles having the fewest. At a false discovery rate of 0.05, a later analysis linked under 20,000 TCR beta sequences to specific HLA alleles. In a later analysis, several top co-occurrence clusters were reported to appear linked to parvovirus B19, influenza, CMV and Epstein-Barr virus. Only TCR beta chains were sequenced in this cohort, and the absence of alpha or paired-chain data limited detectable features. According to a later analysis, most CMV-associated TCR beta chains appeared to be HLA-restricted, and the HLA associations seemed to be driven largely by CMV exposure.

Libraries were made using the immunoSEQ multiplex PCR assay. For the multiplex PCR, a mixture combining 60 forward primers for TCR Vbeta segments and 13 reverse primers for TCR Jbeta segments was used. Amplification of the CDR3 region of rearranged TCR beta genes was performed with a multiplex PCR assay on genomic DNA. Amplified TCR beta libraries were sequenced as 87-base-pair reads on the Illumina HiSeq System. Concerning the study's data processing: In a later analysis, tens of millions of unique TCR beta chains were counted across the approximately 670 repertoires, and around 10 million of these chains were shared by at least two donors. A nearest-neighbor algorithm error-corrected the raw reads and collapsed the reads into unique sequences, merging closely related sequences to remove PCR and sequencing errors. V, D and J gene segments were assigned by aligning CDR3 sequences to IMGT reference sequences. For a sequence to be retained, a match of at least six nucleotides was required to both a V gene segment and a J gene segment. A rearrangement counted as productive if the CDR3 had no stop codons and remained in frame with V and J, and every other rearrangement counted as non-productive. CDR3 was defined by IMGT convention, running from the second conserved V-encoded cysteine to the conserved J-encoded phenylalanine. The earlier analysis of about 610 of the donors excluded any sequence lacking an unambiguous match to a single V gene segment. An earlier analysis of several hundred of the donors called V segments functional above 56.7% productive rearrangements and segregating when the between-donor standard deviation exceeded 5%. To diagnose cytomegalovirus status from the catalog of TCR beta chain sequences, a statistical classification framework was built. In a later analysis, TCR nucleotide sequences were compared against IMGT/GENE-DB human TR gene sequences so that V and J genes could be assigned. Using the TCRdist pipeline, a later analysis assigned CDR3 sequences along with most-parsimonious VDJ recombination scenarios. In a later analysis, each TCR beta chain was defined by its CDR3 amino acid sequence together with its V-gene family, and reads without a unique V-gene family were excluded. As a way to deal with suspected cross-contamination and a sequencing artifact, a later analysis dropped 450 to 700 nucleotide sequences that were highly shared and had low generation probability. In a later analysis, a clonal expansion index was calculated for each public chain from normalized within-repertoire ranks of inferred template counts. In a later analysis, generation probabilities were computed with a VDJ recombination model fitted to out-of-frame rearrangements, and the resulting probabilities were checked against IGoR. In a later analysis, TCR-TCR, TCR-HLA and TCR-CMV co-occurrence was scored with hypergeometric tests, and a repertoire-size bias correction was applied to TCR pairs. To estimate false discovery rates, a later analysis permuted the HLA or CMV assignments 20 times. A later analysis grouped co-occurring TCRs with DBSCAN, adding TCRdist sequence similarity when clustering within HLA-allele-positive subsets. Repertoires with fewer than 30,000 or more than 120,000 public chains were left out of co-occurrence clustering, as were a few repertoires with anomalous nucleotide sharing. Held by TCRdb, this immuneACCESS table contains in-frame sequences only and omits some clones. Under half of the omission traces to an unresolved V gene where checked; the cause of the rest is unknown. The DNA gave D and trimming, while V, J and clone size come from that table. The sample's table covers 25,000 to 40,000 clones. 4.8% of the sample rests with the top ten.

About this clone: Which antigen it targets is not known.

This sequence uses TRBV27 and TRBJ2-5; TRBD2 could be the D gene, as 5 bases match. The receptor was isolated from a female donor in good health and CMV-seronegative. Sequencing input: PBMCs. The nucleotide sequence reads as follows: TGTGCCAGCAGTTTAGACACTCGGCGGGCCCAGTACTTC. Its amino acids are CASSLDTRRAQYF.